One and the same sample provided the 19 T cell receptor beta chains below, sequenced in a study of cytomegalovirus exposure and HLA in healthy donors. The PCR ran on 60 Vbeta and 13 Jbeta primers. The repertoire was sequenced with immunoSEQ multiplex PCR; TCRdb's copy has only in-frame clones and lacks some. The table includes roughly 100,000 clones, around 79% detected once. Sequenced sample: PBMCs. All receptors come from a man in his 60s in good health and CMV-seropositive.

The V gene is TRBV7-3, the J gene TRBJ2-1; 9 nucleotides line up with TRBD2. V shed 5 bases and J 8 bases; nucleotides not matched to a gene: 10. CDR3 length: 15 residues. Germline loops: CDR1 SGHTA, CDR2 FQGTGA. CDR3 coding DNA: TGTGCCAGCAGCCATAGCGGGGGCCTGGGGGATGAGCAGTTCTTC. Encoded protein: CASSHSGGLGDEQFF.

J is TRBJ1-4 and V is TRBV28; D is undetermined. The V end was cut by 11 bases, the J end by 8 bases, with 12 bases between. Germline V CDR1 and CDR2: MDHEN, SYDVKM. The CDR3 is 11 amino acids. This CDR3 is CACGVNEKLFF. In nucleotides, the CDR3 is TGTGCCTGCGGGGTGAACGAAAAACTGTTTTTT.

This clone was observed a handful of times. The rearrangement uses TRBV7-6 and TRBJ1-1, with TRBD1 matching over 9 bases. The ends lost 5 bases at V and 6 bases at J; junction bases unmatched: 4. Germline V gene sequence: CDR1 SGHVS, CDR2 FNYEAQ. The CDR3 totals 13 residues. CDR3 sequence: CASSADRGSEAFF. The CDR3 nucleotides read TGTGCCAGCAGCGCGGACAGGGGCTCTGAAGCTTTCTTT.

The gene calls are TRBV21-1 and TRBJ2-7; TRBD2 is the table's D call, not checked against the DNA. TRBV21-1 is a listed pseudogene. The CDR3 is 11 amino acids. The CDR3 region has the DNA TGTGCCAGCAGCGCCTACTGCGAGCAGTACTTC. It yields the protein CASSAYCEQYF.

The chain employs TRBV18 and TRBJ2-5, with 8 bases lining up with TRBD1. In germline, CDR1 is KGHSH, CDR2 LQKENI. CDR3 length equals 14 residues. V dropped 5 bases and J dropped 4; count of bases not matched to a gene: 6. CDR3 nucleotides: TGTGCCAGCTCATCCTGGACAGGGCCAGAGACCCAGTACTTC. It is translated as CASSSWTGPETQYF. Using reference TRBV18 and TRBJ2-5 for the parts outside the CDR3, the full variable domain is NAGVMQNPRHLVRRRGQEARLRCSPMKGHSHVYWYRQLPEEGLKFMVYLQKENIIDESGMPKERFSAEFPKEGPSILRIQQVVRGDSAAYFCASSSWTGPETQYFGPGTRLLVL.

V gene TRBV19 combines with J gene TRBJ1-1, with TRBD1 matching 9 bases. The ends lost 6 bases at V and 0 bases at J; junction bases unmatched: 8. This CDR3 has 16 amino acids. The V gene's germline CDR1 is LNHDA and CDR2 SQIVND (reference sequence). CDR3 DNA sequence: TGTGCCAGTAGAAGGGGGGGGGACAGGGTGAACACTGAAGCTTTCTTT. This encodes CASRRGGDRVNTEAFF.

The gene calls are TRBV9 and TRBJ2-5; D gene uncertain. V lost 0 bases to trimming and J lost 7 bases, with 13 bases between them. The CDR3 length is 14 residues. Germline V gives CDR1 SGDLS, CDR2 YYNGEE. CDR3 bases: TGTGCCAGCAGCGTAGGCCCAGCGACGGCGACCCAGTACTTC. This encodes CASSVGPATATQYF.

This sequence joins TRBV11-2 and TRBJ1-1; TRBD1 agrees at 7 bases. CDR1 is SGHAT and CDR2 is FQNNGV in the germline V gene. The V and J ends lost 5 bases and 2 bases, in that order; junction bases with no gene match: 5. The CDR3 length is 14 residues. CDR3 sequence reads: CASSTRQGNTEAFF. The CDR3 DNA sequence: TGTGCCAGCAGCACTCGACAGGGTAACACTGAAGCTTTCTTT.

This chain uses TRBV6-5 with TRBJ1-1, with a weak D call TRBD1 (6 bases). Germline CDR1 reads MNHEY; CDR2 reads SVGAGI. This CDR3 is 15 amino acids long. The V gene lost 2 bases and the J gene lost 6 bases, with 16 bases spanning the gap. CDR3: CASSYARGGLAEAFF. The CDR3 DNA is TGTGCCAGCAGTTACGCGAGGGGGGGTCTGGCTGAAGCTTTCTTT.

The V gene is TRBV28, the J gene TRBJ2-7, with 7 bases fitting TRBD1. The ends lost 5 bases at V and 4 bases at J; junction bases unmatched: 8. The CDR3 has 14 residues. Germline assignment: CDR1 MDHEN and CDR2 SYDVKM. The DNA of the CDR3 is TGTGCCAGCAGTCTGACAGGGTCATTTTACGAGCAGTACTTC. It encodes CASSLTGSFYEQYF.

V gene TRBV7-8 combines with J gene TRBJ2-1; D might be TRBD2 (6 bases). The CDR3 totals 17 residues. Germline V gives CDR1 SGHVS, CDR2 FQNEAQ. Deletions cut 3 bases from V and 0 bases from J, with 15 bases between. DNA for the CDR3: TGTGCCAGCAGCTTCCCCATCGGGGGTAGCTCCTACAATGAGCAGTTCTTC. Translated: CASSFPIGGSSYNEQFF. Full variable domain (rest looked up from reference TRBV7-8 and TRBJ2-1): GAGVSQSPRYKVAKRGQDVALRCDPISGHVSLFWYQQALGQGPEFLTYFQNEAQLDKSGLPSDRFFAERPEGSVSTLKIQRTQQEDSAVYLCASSFPIGGSSYNEQFFGPGTRLTVL.

The DNA for the CDR3 is TGTGCCTGGGGTAAGCGGGAGACCCAGTACTTC. This translates into CAWGKRETQYF. The rearrangement uses TRBV30 and TRBJ2-5; possible D gene TRBD2, 5 bases. Germline assignment: CDR1 GTSNPN and CDR2 SVGIG (reference sequence). The V end was cut by 5 bases, the J end by 5 bases, with 9 bases between. CDR3 length: 11 amino acids.

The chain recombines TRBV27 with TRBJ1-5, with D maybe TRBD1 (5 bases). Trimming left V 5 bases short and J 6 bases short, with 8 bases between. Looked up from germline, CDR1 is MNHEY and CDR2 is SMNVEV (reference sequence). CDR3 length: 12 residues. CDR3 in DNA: TGTGCCAGCAGTAATCAGGGTCAGCCCCAGCATTTT. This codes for CASSNQGQPQHF.

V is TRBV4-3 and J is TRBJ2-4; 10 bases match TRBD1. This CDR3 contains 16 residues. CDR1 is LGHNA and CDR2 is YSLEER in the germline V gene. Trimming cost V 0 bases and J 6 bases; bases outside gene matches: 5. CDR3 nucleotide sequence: TGCGCCAGCAGCCAAGAGACAGGGGGCGCGGGAAACATTCAGTACTTC. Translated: CASSQETGGAGNIQYF.

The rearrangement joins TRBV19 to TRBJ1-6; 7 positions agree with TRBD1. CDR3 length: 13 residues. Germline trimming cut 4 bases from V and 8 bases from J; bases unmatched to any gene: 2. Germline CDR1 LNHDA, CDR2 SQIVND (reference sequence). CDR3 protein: CASSNDRDSPLHF. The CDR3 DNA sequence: TGTGCCAGTAGTAACGACAGGGATTCACCCCTCCACTTT.

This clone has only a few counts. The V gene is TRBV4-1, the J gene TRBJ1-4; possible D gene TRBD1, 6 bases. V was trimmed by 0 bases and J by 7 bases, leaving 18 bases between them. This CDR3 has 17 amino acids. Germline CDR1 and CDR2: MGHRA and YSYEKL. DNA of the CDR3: TGCGCCAGCAGCCAAGAACCCTACAGTAAACAGGGTGAAAAACTGTTTTTT. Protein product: CASSQEPYSKQGEKLFF.

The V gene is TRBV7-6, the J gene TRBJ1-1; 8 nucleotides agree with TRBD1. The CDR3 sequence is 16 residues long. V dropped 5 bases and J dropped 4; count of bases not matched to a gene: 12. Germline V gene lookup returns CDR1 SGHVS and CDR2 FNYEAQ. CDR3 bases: TGTGCCAGCAGCCCCACATCAGGGGGCACGGGCACTGAAGCTTTCTTT. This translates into CASSPTSGGTGTEAFF. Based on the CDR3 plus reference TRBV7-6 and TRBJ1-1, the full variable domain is GAGVSQSPRYKVTKRGQDVALRCDPISGHVSLYWYRQALGQGPEFLTYFNYEAQQDKSGLPNDRFSAERPEGSISTLTIQRTEQRDSAMYRCASSPTSGGTGTEAFFGQGTRLTVV.

CDR3 region: CAISEENRFQHF. The CDR3 DNA reads TGTGCCATCAGTGAGGAGAACAGGTTCCAGCATTTT. V gene TRBV10-3 combines with J gene TRBJ1-5; D may be TRBD1 (5 bases). The germline V and J ends were trimmed by 2 bases and 12 bases, with 11 bases remaining between them. The CDR3 is 12 amino acids. Germline CDR1 is ENHRY and CDR2 is SYGVKD.

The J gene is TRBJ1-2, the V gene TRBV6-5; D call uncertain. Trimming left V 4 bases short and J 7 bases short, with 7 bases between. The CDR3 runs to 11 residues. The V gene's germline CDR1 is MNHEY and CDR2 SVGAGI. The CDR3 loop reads CASSWRGGYTF. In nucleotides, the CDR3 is TGTGCCAGCAGTTGGAGAGGTGGCTACACCTTC.